This TCR beta chain was observed in a study of blood T cell repertoires in COVID-19. From germline, CDR1 is LGHDT and CDR2 YNNKEL (reference sequence). Between the trimmed V and J ends, which lost 3 bases and 7 bases, there was a span of 15 bases. The CDR3 has 14 residues. Method: immunoSEQ multiplex PCR; TCRdb's copy keeps in-frame clones and lacks some. Counted here are tens of thousands of clones, over 75% occurring once; the ten biggest clones make up 4.5% to 6%. The sequenced sample was peripheral blood. The TCR originated in a human donor in a cohort sampled during active COVID-19. The genes are TRBV3-1 (or the pseudogene TRBV3-2) and TRBJ1-2; D unresolved. The CDR3 DNA reads as TGTGCCAGCAGCCAGCAGGAAACAGTACGTGGCTACACCTTC. It is translated as CASSQQETVRGYTF.